The source of this TCR beta chain is a study of blood T cells in healthy people across ages. The CDR3 has 16 amino acids. Germline CDR1 MDHEN, CDR2 SYDVKM. Worth noting for this clonotype: One end of the junction is discordant with germline, which a read error may explain.

The authors ran a second PCR of about 7 to 11 cycles using a sample-barcoded 5' primer and a J-beta primer mix. TCRdb re-derived calls from the 5' RACE reads in MiXCR, one entry per CDR3 protein. The repertoire holds some 640,000 distinct CDR3 sequences, with around 48% as singletons. This rearrangement joins TRBV28 to TRBJ2-1; D not resolved. Sequencing was performed on blood. The receptor comes from a woman in her sixties in good health. Here the CDR3 DNA reads TGTGCTAGCAGATCCCCCTCGGAGTGGTCCTACAATGAGCAGTTCTTC. This codes for CASRSPSEWSYNEQFF.